This T cell receptor beta chain was identified in a study of cytomegalovirus exposure and HLA in healthy donors. Broader study findings: According to the study, roughly 160 TCR beta chains were cytomegalovirus-associated.

Germline assignment: CDR1 SEHNR and CDR2 FQNEAQ (reference sequence). The V end lost 6 bases, the J end lost 6 bases, and 10 bases lay between the germline ends. The CDR3 loop spans 12 amino acids. Researchers ran the PCR with 60 Vbeta and 13 Jbeta primers. TCRdb's copy holds only in-frame clones and misses some; the assay was immunoSEQ multiplex PCR. This sample has approximately 150,000 clones; about 65% occur once, and the top ten carry 2.8%. Concerning this clone itself: The antigen remains undetermined.

V and J are TRBV7-9 and TRBJ2-3; a weak D match, TRBD2 (5 bases). This receptor was taken from a woman in her 30s in good health and CMV-seronegative. Specimen: PBMCs. CDR3 region: CASSIRGDTQYF. In DNA form, the CDR3 reads TGTGCCAGCAGTATAAGAGGGGATACGCAGTATTTT.